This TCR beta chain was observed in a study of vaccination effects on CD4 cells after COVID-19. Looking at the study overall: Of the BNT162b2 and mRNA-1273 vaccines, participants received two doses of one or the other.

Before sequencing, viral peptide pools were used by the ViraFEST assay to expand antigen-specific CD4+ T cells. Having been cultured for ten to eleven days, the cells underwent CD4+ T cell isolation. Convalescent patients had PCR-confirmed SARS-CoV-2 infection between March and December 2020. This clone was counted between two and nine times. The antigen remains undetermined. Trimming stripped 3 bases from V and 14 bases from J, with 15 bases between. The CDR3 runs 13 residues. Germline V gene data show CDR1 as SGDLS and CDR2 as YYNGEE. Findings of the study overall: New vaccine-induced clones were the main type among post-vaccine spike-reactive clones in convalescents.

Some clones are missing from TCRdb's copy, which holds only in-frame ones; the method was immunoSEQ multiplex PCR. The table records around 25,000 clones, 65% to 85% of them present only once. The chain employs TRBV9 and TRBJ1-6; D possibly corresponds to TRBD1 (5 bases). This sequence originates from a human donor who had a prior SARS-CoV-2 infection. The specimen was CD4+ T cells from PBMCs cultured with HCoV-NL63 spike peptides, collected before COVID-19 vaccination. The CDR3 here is CASSAGAKGTLHF. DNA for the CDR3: TGTGCCAGCAGCGCCGGGGCGAAGGGAACCCTCCACTTT.